The T cell receptor (beta chain) described here comes from a study of human thymus T cells. Worth noting for this clone: Its antigen is currently unknown.

The CDR3 runs to 11 residues. V was cut by 4 bases and J by 7 bases, with 8 bases left in between. Germline V gene data show CDR1 as ENHRY and CDR2 as SYGVKD. Study conclusions and caveats: Reports from related research described highly overlapping thymic repertoires among unrelated individuals.

Only in-frame clones appear in the TCRdb table, and some are missing; sequencing was by immunoSEQ multiplex PCR. The sample consists of about 78,000 clones, roughly 97% of them appearing once. Resections removed during corrective heart surgery provided the thymus tissue used. The chain has TRBV10-3 and TRBJ2-7; no clear D. This receptor was taken from a boy younger than two with a congenital heart defect but otherwise immunologically healthy. Sequenced sample: thymus tissue. Here the CDR3 reads CAISGPREQYF. The CDR3, as DNA: TGTGCCATCAGTGGGCCTCGTGAGCAGTACTTC.